Presented here are 14 T cell receptor beta chains from one specimen sequenced in a study of cytomegalovirus exposure and HLA in healthy donors (dated by TCRdb to about 2017). The library was prepared using the immunoSEQ multiplex PCR assay. For the multiplex PCR, a mixture combining 60 forward primers for TCR Vbeta segments and 13 reverse primers for TCR Jbeta segments was used. Not all clones reach the TCRdb copy of this immuneACCESS table, which keeps in-frame sequences only. Checked studies attribute under half of the gap to unresolved V genes and leave the rest unexplained. The table for this sample lists 120,000 or so clones; about 85% of them were counted only once. The leading ten clones occupy approximately 0.22% of the sample. Sequencing was performed on PBMCs. These receptors all come from a man in his fifties in good health and CMV-seronegative.

About this clone itself: Germline is not matched at one junction end, which may reflect a read error. The chain combines TRBV9 with TRBJ2-4, with D maybe TRBD1 (6 bases). CDR1 SGDLS and CDR2 YYNGEE come from the germline V gene. This CDR3 spans 12 amino acids. This CDR3 reads CASSAGTLDPHF. Written as DNA, the CDR3 is TGTGCCAGCAGCGCCGGGACACTCGATCCACACTTC.

J is TRBJ2-2 and V is TRBV4-3; D remains ambiguous. This CDR3 has 14 amino acids. CDR1 and CDR2 (germline): LGHNA, YSLEER. The germline V and J ends were trimmed by 1 base and 5 bases, with 8 bases remaining between them. CDR3 protein: CASSQVTVTGELFF. The CDR3 DNA sequence: TGCGCCAGCAGCCAAGTTACGGTTACCGGGGAGCTGTTTTTT.

The J gene is TRBJ2-2, the V gene TRBV5-4; D is unclear. This CDR3 has 12 amino acids. V was pared by 0 bases and J by 8 bases, with 5 bases between. Germline CDR1 SGHNT, CDR2 YYREEE (reference sequence). CDR3 sequence: CASSLGPGELFF. CDR3 sequence (DNA): TGTGCCAGCAGCTTGGGTCCTGGGGAGCTGTTTTTT.

The DNA for the CDR3 is TGCGCCAGCAGTGAGTCTACAGGGCCGTATGGCTACACCTTC. This gives the protein CASSESTGPYGYTF. The V and J genes are TRBV10-2 and TRBJ1-2; the D gene is possibly TRBD1 (6 bases). Germline V gene sequence: CDR1 WSHSY, CDR2 SAAADI. V dropped 0 bases and J dropped 5 bases, with 10 bases sitting between them. The CDR3 runs 14 residues.

This clone has a single count. J is TRBJ2-6 and V is TRBV18; TRBD2 matches 12 bases. Germline CDR1 and CDR2: KGHSH and LQKENI. The CDR3 loop spans 18 amino acids. After removal of 2 bases from V and 0 bases from J, the junction contained 2 bases not matched to a gene. CDR3 in DNA: TGTGCCAGCTCACCAGGACTAGCGGGGAGCTCTGGGGCCAACGTCCTGACTTTC. Translated, it gives CASSPGLAGSSGANVLTF.

This clone was detected only once. The V gene is TRBV6-5, the J gene TRBJ1-2, with TRBD1 as a possible D gene (5 bases). CDR3 size: 14 residues. The germline gives CDR1 MNHEY, CDR2 SVGAGI. V shed 7 bases and J shed 5 bases, with 17 bases lying between them. The CDR3 region has the DNA TGTGCCAGCACGGGGGGTAGGGTGATGTATGGCTACACCTTC. Translated, it gives CASTGGRVMYGYTF.

J is TRBJ2-4 and V is TRBV29-1; 7 bases are a match to TRBD2. The junction had 6 bases not matched to a gene; V was cut back by 7 bases and J by 6 bases. Germline V CDR1 and CDR2: SQVTM, ANQGSEA. The CDR3 is 12 amino acids. CDR3 sequence: CSAWEGGNIQYF. The CDR3 DNA reads as TGCAGCGCCTGGGAGGGAGGAAACATTCAGTACTTC.

The chain joins TRBV19 to TRBJ2-5; a weak D match, TRBD1 (6 bases). The CDR3 loop spans 13 amino acids. Germline CDR1 and CDR2: LNHDA and SQIVND (reference sequence). V lost 4 bases, J lost 5 bases, and 11 bases lay in between. This CDR3 is CASSTLRGETQYF. The CDR3 nucleotides are TGTGCCAGTAGTACACTCAGGGGTGAGACCCAGTACTTC.

V is TRBV7-2 and J is TRBJ2-4; possible D gene TRBD2, 7 bases. The CDR3 spans 15 residues. In germline, CDR1 is SGHTA, CDR2 FQGNSA. Deletions cut 5 bases from V and 6 bases from J, with 17 bases between. CDR3 loop: CASSPRGGTGNIQYF. The CDR3 coding sequence is TGTGCCAGCAGCCCCAGGGGAGGGACGGGAAACATTCAGTACTTC.

V and J are TRBV7-3 and TRBJ2-5; TRBD2 agrees at 11 bases. The ends lost 5 bases at V and 4 bases at J; junction bases unmatched: 6. The CDR3 is 15 amino acids. Germline V CDR1 and CDR2: SGHTA, FQGTGA. CDR3 coding DNA: TGTGCCAGCAGCGGTAGCGGGGGGGCCGGAGAGACCCAGTACTTC. Amino acids: CASSGSGGAGETQYF.

This chain joins TRBV5-4 and TRBJ2-7; 10 positions match TRBD1. Per the germline V gene, CDR1 is SGHNT and CDR2 is YYREEE (reference sequence). With 2 bases clipped from V and 0 bases from J, the junction kept 14 bases outside the gene matches. The CDR3 spans 19 residues. The CDR3 is CASSFSNLAGTGASYEQYF. The CDR3 DNA is TGTGCCAGCAGCTTTAGCAACCTGGCCGGGACAGGGGCCTCCTACGAGCAGTACTTC. Based on the CDR3 plus reference TRBV5-4 and TRBJ2-7, the full variable domain is ETGVTQSPTHLIKTRGQQVTLRCSSQSGHNTVSWYQQALGQGPQFIFQYYREEENGRGNFPPRFSGLQFPNYSSELNVNALELDDSALYLCASSFSNLAGTGASYEQYFGPGTRLTVT.

The CDR3 sequence: CASGLGGHYPYEQYF. CDR3 DNA sequence: TGTGCTAGTGGTTTGGGGGGCCACTACCCCTACGAGCAGTACTTC. The chain uses TRBV12-5 and TRBJ2-7, with a tentative D call TRBD1 (5 bases). Germline loops: CDR1 LGHNT, CDR2 FRNRAP. The length of the CDR3 is 15 residues. Trimming removed 1 base at V and 2 bases at J, with 12 bases between. The complete variable domain, with remaining parts taken from reference TRBV12-5 and TRBJ2-7, reads DARVTQTPRHKVTEMGQEVTMRCQPILGHNTVFWYRQTMMQGLELLAYFRNRAPLDDSGMPKDRFSAEMPDATLATLKIQPSEPRDSAVYFCASGLGGHYPYEQYFGPGTRLTVT.

V usage is TRBV2 and J usage is TRBJ2-3, with 8 positions matching TRBD1. There are 17 residues in the CDR3. CDR1 is SNHLY and CDR2 is FYNNEI in the germline V gene. The trim removed 6 bases at V and 6 bases at J, leaving 17 bases unmatched. CDR3 region: CASSHHRGWEVEDTQYF. In DNA, the CDR3 is TGTGCCAGCAGCCATCACAGGGGGTGGGAAGTTGAGGATACGCAGTATTTT.

The chain has TRBV5-5 and TRBJ2-5; a weak D match, TRBD1 (5 bases). This CDR3 is 15 amino acids long. Germline-derived CDR1 and CDR2 are SGHKS and YYEKEE (reference sequence). The V gene lost 1 base and the J gene lost 0 bases, with 10 bases spanning the gap. In nucleotides, the CDR3 is TGTGCCAGCAGCTTGATGACAGAGTACCAAGAGACCCAGTACTTC. This encodes CASSLMTEYQETQYF.